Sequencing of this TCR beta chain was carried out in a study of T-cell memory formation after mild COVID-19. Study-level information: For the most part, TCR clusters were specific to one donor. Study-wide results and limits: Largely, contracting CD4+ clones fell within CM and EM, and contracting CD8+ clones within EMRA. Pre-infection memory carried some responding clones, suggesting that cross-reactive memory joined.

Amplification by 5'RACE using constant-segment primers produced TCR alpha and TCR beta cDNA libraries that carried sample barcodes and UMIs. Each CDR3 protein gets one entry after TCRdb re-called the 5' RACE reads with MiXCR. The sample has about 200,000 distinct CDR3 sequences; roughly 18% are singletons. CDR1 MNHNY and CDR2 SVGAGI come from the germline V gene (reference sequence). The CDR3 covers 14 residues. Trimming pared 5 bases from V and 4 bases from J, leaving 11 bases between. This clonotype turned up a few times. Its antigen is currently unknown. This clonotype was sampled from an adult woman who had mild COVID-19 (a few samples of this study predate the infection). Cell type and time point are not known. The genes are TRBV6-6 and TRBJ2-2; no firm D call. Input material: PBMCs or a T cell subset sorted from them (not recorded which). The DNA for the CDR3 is TGTGCCAGCAGTCCGGCCCTGGTCACCGGGGAGCTGTTTTTT. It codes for CASSPALVTGELFF.